The 29 T cell receptor beta chains reported below all come from one sample, sequenced in a study of Ad26.COV2.S vaccination and SARS-CoV-2 variants. Treatment reported: some 20 received Ad26.COV2.S at low or high dose, single or two shots; a few received placebo; per-sample allocation not given. Day 63 after the first vaccine or placebo injection was the time point for sampling. Sequencing used immunoSEQ multiplex PCR; TCRdb keeps in-frame clones, though not all of them. The sample lists about 480,000 clones, approximately 90% occurring once. Material: peripheral blood, obtained in a trial of Ad26.COV2.S vaccine versus placebo. These receptors were taken from a person aged 18 to 59 who received the Ad26.COV2.S COVID-19 vaccine or a placebo.

The chain carries TRBV6-2 or TRBV6-3 and TRBJ2-2; 9 bases line up with TRBD1. CDR1 and CDR2 (germline): MNHEY, SVGEGT. This CDR3 spans 16 amino acids. With V trimmed by 6 bases and J by 5 bases, 10 bases remained unmatched. The CDR3 nucleotides are TGTGCCAGCAGCCCCGGGGGACAGGGATATACCGGGGAGCTGTTTTTT. It yields the protein CASSPGGQGYTGELFF.

The rearrangement joins TRBV2 to TRBJ1-1; possibly TRBD1 for D (5 bases). CDR1 is SNHLY and CDR2 is FYNNEI in the germline V gene. Trimming cost V 10 bases and J 3 bases, with 15 bases left between them. The CDR3 has 13 residues. CDR3: CATRLGVDTEAFF. CDR3 DNA sequence: TGTGCCACCCGCCTGGGGGTGGACACTGAAGCTTTCTTT.

In this sample, this clone turned up once. This rearrangement joins TRBV5-6 to TRBJ2-6, with a possible D match to TRBD1 (5 bases). Per germline, CDR1 SGHDT and CDR2 YYEEEE. With 4 bases removed from V and 1 base from J, the gap between germline ends came to 21 bases. The CDR3 loop spans 19 amino acids. The CDR3: CASSPASTAKSSGANVLTF. The CDR3 DNA sequence: TGTGCCAGCAGCCCCGCGTCGACAGCGAAATCTTCTGGGGCCAACGTCCTGACTTTC.

This chain uses TRBV27 with TRBJ1-4, with 10 bases identical to TRBD1. V lost 5 bases, J lost 5 bases, and 2 bases stayed unmatched. The CDR3 sequence is 14 residues long. In germline, CDR1 is MNHEY, CDR2 SMNVEV (reference sequence). CDR3 nucleotides: TGTGCCAGCAGTCCGGACAGGGGGAATGAAAAACTGTTTTTT. It specifies CASSPDRGNEKLFF. The variable domain in full, completed from reference TRBV27 and TRBJ1-4, reads EAQVTQNPRYLITVTGKKLTVTCSQNMNHEYMSWYRQDPGLGLRQIYYSMNVEVTDKGDVPEGYKVSRKEKRNFPLILESPSPNQTSLYFCASSPDRGNEKLFFGSGTQLSVL.

The chain carries TRBV29-1 and TRBJ1-1; TRBD1 agrees at 9 bases. The CDR3 sequence is 13 residues long. V gave up 6 bases and J gave up 4 bases; unmatched junction bases: 6. The V gene's germline CDR1 is SQVTM and CDR2 ANQGSEA. The CDR3 loop is CSVDDRGSTEAFF. CDR3 DNA sequence: TGCAGCGTAGACGACAGGGGGAGCACTGAAGCTTTCTTT.

The rearrangement joins TRBV18 to TRBJ1-3; D is unresolved. V was trimmed by 3 bases and J by 0 bases, leaving 12 bases between them. The CDR3 is made up of 16 amino acids. Germline V lookup: CDR1 KGHSH, CDR2 LQKENI. CDR3 amino acids: CASSPATAFSGNTIYF. The CDR3 DNA reads TGTGCCAGCTCACCTGCGACGGCGTTCTCTGGAAACACCATATATTTT.

This clone was observed a single time. The V call is TRBV27, the J call TRBJ2-7; 8 nucleotides match TRBD2. V lost 5 bases, J lost 0 bases, and 12 bases stayed unmatched. Germline CDR1 reads MNHEY; CDR2 reads SMNVEV (reference sequence). The length of the CDR3 is 17 residues. CDR3 bases: TGTGCCAGCAGTCCTAGTAGGGTAGCGGGGCCCTCCTACGAGCAGTACTTC. Translation gives CASSPSRVAGPSYEQYF.

This chain links TRBV6-5 with TRBJ2-2; 7 bases match TRBD1. Germline CDR1 and CDR2: MNHEY and SVGAGI. There are 13 residues in the CDR3. J was trimmed by 3 bases and V by 7 bases; bases with no gene match: 2. CDR3 residues: CASKQGDTGELFF. The CDR3 bases are TGTGCCAGCAAGCAGGGGGACACCGGGGAGCTGTTTTTT.

This clone was recorded at least ten times. The V and J genes are TRBV30 and TRBJ2-2; D ambiguous. CDR1 GTSNPN and CDR2 SVGIG come from the germline V gene (reference sequence). The germline V and J ends were trimmed by 2 bases and 7 bases, with 8 bases remaining between them. This CDR3 region has 12 residues. The DNA of the CDR3 is TGTGCCTGGAGTCAATCCAGCGGGGAGCTGTTTTTT. It specifies CAWSQSSGELFF.

This chain joins TRBV30 and TRBJ2-3; 9 positions match TRBD1. V dropped 4 bases and J dropped 3; count of bases not matched to a gene: 8. The CDR3 covers 15 residues. Germline loops: CDR1 GTSNPN, CDR2 SVGIG (reference sequence). The CDR3 here is CAWIPGQGRTDTQYF. The CDR3 region has the DNA TGTGCCTGGATTCCGGGACAGGGAAGAACAGATACGCAGTATTTT. The variable domain in full, completed from reference TRBV30 and TRBJ2-3, reads SQTIHQWPATLVQPVGSPLSLECTVEGTSNPNLYWYRQAAGRGLQLLFYSVGIGQISSEVPQNLSASRPQDRQFILSSKKLLLSDSGFYLCAWIPGQGRTDTQYFGPGTRLTVL.

The V and J genes are TRBV11-3 and TRBJ2-7; TRBD1 might be the D (6 bases). Trimming stripped 5 bases from V and 0 bases from J, with 8 bases between. Germline V gene sequence: CDR1 SGHNT, CDR2 YENEEA. The CDR3 runs 13 residues. This chain's CDR3 is CASSQDSSYEQYF. For the CDR3, the DNA is TGTGCCAGCAGCCAGGACAGCTCCTACGAGCAGTACTTC.

Only one count was recorded for this clone. This chain connects TRBV15 to TRBJ1-1; tentative D call: TRBD1 (5 bases). This CDR3 comprises 14 residues. Germline CDR1 LNHNV, CDR2 YYDKDF (reference sequence). V was clipped by 7 bases and J by 0 bases, with 12 bases between them. The CDR3 spells CATTRDRLNTEAFF. The CDR3 nucleotides are TGTGCCACCACCCGAGACAGATTGAACACTGAAGCTTTCTTT.

The chain links TRBV5-1 to TRBJ2-7; D tentatively fits TRBD1 or TRBD2 (6 bases each). V lost 4 bases and J lost 0, with 14 bases in between. This CDR3 has 15 residues. Germline CDR1 SGHRS, CDR2 YFSETQ. CDR3 amino acids: CASSRGDTSSYEQYF. CDR3 sequence (DNA): TGCGCCAGCAGCCGCGGGGACACGAGCTCCTACGAGCAGTACTTC.

The gene calls are TRBV5-8 and TRBJ2-4; no firm D call. This CDR3 spans 14 amino acids. V was trimmed by 5 bases and J by 0 bases, leaving 9 bases between them. Germline CDR1 and CDR2: SGHTS and YDEGEE. The CDR3 here is CASSKLLAKNIQYF. As DNA, the CDR3 is TGTGCCAGCAGTAAACTATTAGCCAAAAACATTCAGTACTTC.

This chain joins TRBV5-6 and TRBJ2-1; no definite D call. Trimming shortened V by 4 bases and J by 0 bases, and 11 bases separated the two germline ends. The CDR3 length is 15 residues. Per the germline V gene, CDR1 is SGHDT and CDR2 is YYEEEE. The CDR3 sequence: CASSPGRRSYNEQFF. Here the CDR3 DNA reads TGTGCCAGCAGCCCCGGACGTCGCTCCTACAATGAGCAGTTCTTC.

The J gene is TRBJ2-3, the V gene TRBV30, with TRBD2 matching over 7 bases. There are 15 residues in the CDR3. Trimming cost V 4 bases and J 1 base; bases outside gene matches: 8. In germline, CDR1 is GTSNPN, CDR2 SVGIG (reference sequence). The CDR3 DNA reads as TGTGCCTGGACCTTAGCGGGTACCCGCACAGATACGCAGTATTTT. Protein: CAWTLAGTRTDTQYF. Supplemented by reference TRBV30 and TRBJ2-3, the full variable domain reads SQTIHQWPATLVQPVGSPLSLECTVEGTSNPNLYWYRQAAGRGLQLLFYSVGIGQISSEVPQNLSASRPQDRQFILSSKKLLLSDSGFYLCAWTLAGTRTDTQYFGPGTRLTVL.

This rearrangement joins TRBV2 to TRBJ2-7; D is unresolved. There are 11 residues in the CDR3. The V end lost 7 bases, the J end lost 5 bases, and 9 bases lay between the germline ends. Germline V gene sequence: CDR1 SNHLY, CDR2 FYNNEI. CDR3 nucleotides: TGTGCCAGCAACGACGAGCACGAGCAGTACTTC. Amino acid sequence: CASNDEHEQYF.

V is TRBV7-2 and J is TRBJ1-5; D uncertain. CDR3 length equals 16 residues. Germline V gives CDR1 SGHTA, CDR2 FQGNSA. Trimming took 5 bases from V and 0 from J, leaving 14 bases between them. The CDR3: CASSHFLSGSNQPQHF. The CDR3 DNA reads TGTGCCAGCAGCCATTTCCTATCTGGTAGCAATCAGCCCCAGCATTTT.

This clone was counted between two and nine times. The chain carries TRBV11-3 and TRBJ2-7; unclear D gene. This CDR3 contains 11 residues. V lost 5 bases and J lost 3, with 5 bases in between. Germline CDR1 and CDR2: SGHNT and YENEEA. The CDR3 reads CASSRGYEQYF. CDR3 in DNA: TGTGCCAGCAGCCGAGGCTACGAGCAGTACTTC.

V gene TRBV5-1 combines with J gene TRBJ1-2; maybe TRBD1 (5 bases). The CDR3 is 14 amino acids. V gave up 0 bases and J gave up 7 bases, with 13 bases separating them. Germline CDR1 is SGHRS and CDR2 is YFSETQ. Here the CDR3 reads CASSLAAGGLGYTF. The CDR3, as DNA: TGCGCCAGCAGCTTGGCTGCCGGGGGACTTGGCTACACCTTC. Using reference TRBV5-1 and TRBJ1-2 for the parts outside the CDR3, the full variable domain is KAGVTQTPRYLIKTRGQQVTLSCSPISGHRSVSWYQQTPGQGLQFLFEYFSETQRNKGNFPGRFSGRQFSNSRSEMNVSTLELGDSALYLCASSLAAGGLGYTFGSGTRLTVV.

This clone appeared once. The rearrangement joins TRBV19 to TRBJ1-5, with D perhaps matching TRBD1 (5 bases). The germline V gene encodes CDR1 LNHDA and CDR2 SQIVND (reference sequence). V gave up 8 bases and J gave up 2 bases, with 7 bases separating them. The CDR3 covers 12 residues. CDR3 DNA sequence: TGTGCCAGTGGGGGTGGCAATCAGCCCCAGCATTTT. Translation: CASGGGNQPQHF.

The V and J genes are TRBV29-1 and TRBJ2-7, with 9 bases matching TRBD1. The CDR3 has 15 residues. With 6 bases clipped from V and 1 base from J, the junction kept 10 bases outside the gene matches. In germline, CDR1 is SQVTM, CDR2 ANQGSEA. This chain's CDR3 is CSVRAPGQGSYEQYF. The CDR3 DNA is TGCAGCGTCCGGGCCCCGGGACAGGGATCCTACGAGCAGTACTTC.

The chain has TRBV7-2 and TRBJ2-5, with a weak D call TRBD2 (6 bases). Trimming shortened V by 5 bases and J by 5 bases, and 12 bases separated the two germline ends. The CDR3 sequence is 13 residues long. Looked up from germline, CDR1 is SGHTA and CDR2 is FQGNSA. The CDR3 nucleotides read TGTGCCAGCAGCAACCCCGGGGGTGAGACCCAGTACTTC. This gives the protein CASSNPGGETQYF.

This clone was recorded only once. This CDR3 reads CASSTSGRPDTQYF. CDR3 sequence (DNA): TGTGCCAGCAGTACTAGCGGGAGGCCAGATACGCAGTATTTT. The V gene is TRBV7-9, the J gene TRBJ2-3; the match to TRBD2 covers 12 bases. Trimming cost V 6 bases and J 4 bases; bases outside gene matches: 2. The length of the CDR3 is 14 residues. Germline-derived CDR1 and CDR2 are SEHNR and FQNEAQ (reference sequence).

Here the CDR3 DNA reads TGTGCCACCAGCTTGGGGGCATCCACTTTCGAGCAGTACTTC. Encoded protein: CATSLGASTFEQYF. The V gene is TRBV15, the J gene TRBJ2-7; D is possibly TRBD1 (6 bases). Trimming took off 5 bases at V and 6 bases at J, with 17 bases between the two ends. CDR1 is LNHNV and CDR2 is YYDKDF in the germline V gene (reference sequence). The CDR3 extends over 14 amino acids.

This chain joins TRBV6-2 or TRBV6-3 and TRBJ2-7, with D perhaps TRBD2 (6 bases). This CDR3 has 15 residues. Germline V gene sequence: CDR1 MNHEY, CDR2 SVGEGT. With 6 bases removed from V and 2 bases from J, the gap between germline ends came to 17 bases. This CDR3 reads CASSRGGTGTYEQYF. The CDR3 DNA sequence: TGTGCCAGCAGCCGGGGCGGGACTGGGACCTACGAGCAGTACTTC.

The rearrangement uses TRBV20-1 and TRBJ2-1, with D unresolved. Deletions cut 3 bases from V and 3 bases from J, with 12 bases between. Germline lookup yields CDR1 DFQATT and CDR2 SNEGSKA (reference sequence). This CDR3 has 14 amino acids. CDR3 nucleotide sequence: TGCAGTGCTAGTAGGTGGGAAAACTACAATGAGCAGTTCTTC. Residues: CSASRWENYNEQFF.

The gene calls are TRBV6-2 or TRBV6-3 and TRBJ2-7, with TRBD2 as a possible D gene (5 bases). Trimming took 4 bases from V and 6 from J, leaving 10 bases between them. CDR1 is MNHEY, CDR2 SVGEGT, per germline. The CDR3 runs 12 residues. The CDR3 bases are TGTGCCAGCAGTTTCGGGGTGGCCGAGCAGTACTTC. Protein product: CASSFGVAEQYF.

The V call is TRBV28, the J call TRBJ2-2, with a weak D call TRBD1 (6 bases). Trimming cost V 7 bases and J 5 bases, with 11 bases left between them. The germline gives CDR1 MDHEN, CDR2 SYDVKM. The CDR3 runs 13 residues. The CDR3 DNA reads as TGTGCCAGCACCCTGCAGGGGACCGGGGAGCTGTTTTTT. Translation gives CASTLQGTGELFF.